Listed below are T cell receptor beta chains from one sample, sequenced in a study of T cell responses to AZD1222 COVID-19 vaccine. The protocol was immunoSEQ multiplex PCR, while the TCRdb copy is restricted to in-frame clones and leaves out a portion. The sample records roughly 100,000 clones, 89% being singletons. Sequenced material: peripheral blood, taken 28 days after the second AZD1222 dose. All receptors derive from an adult who received the AZD1222 COVID-19 vaccine. CDR3s include the opening cysteine and the closing phenylalanine or tryptophan. Clone size, where shown, is once, few, many, or a class for clones that have expanded.

clone_size cdr3_length v_call cdr3_aa
- 15 TRBV7-2 CASSSPSTANYGYTF
- 17 TRBV18 CASSPLWTSGTEDTQYF
once 12 TRBV11-2 CASSFTQGIQYF
- 13 TRBV18 CASSADRNYGYTF
- 16 TRBV28 CASRPPLAGGPNEQFF
- 15 TRBV10-3 CAISESGGGDYGYTF
- 15 TRBV7-2 CASSSQRSTSYEQYF
- 15 TRBV7-7 CASSLRLGWSYEQYF
- 15 TRBV7-9 CASSSGQSANEKLFF
- 14 TRBV25-1 CASSRSGHTDTQYF
- 14 TRBV28 CASSLSRNTGELFF
once 15 TRBV7-2 CASSLVLSDNSPLHF
- 15 TRBV19 CATSFALTDNVGYTF
once 14 TRBV10-3 CAISEPWTDYEQYF